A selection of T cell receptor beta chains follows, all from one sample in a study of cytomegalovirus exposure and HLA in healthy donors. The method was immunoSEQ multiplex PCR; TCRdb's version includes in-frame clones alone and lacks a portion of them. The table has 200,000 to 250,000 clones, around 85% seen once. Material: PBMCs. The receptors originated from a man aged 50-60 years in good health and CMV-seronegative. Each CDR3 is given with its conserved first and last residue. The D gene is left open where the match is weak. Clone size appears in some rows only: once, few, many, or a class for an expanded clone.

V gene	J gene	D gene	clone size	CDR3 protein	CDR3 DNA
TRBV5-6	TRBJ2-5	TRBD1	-	CASSRDRGLTETQYF	TGTGCCAGCAGCCGGGACAGGGGGTTAACGGAGACCCAGTACTTC
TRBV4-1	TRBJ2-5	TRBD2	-	CASSQGDGGGHQETQYF	TGCGCCAGCAGCCAAGGGGACGGGGGGGGGCACCAAGAGACCCAGTACTTC
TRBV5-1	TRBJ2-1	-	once	CASSLRVAEYYNEQFF	TGCGCCAGCAGCTTGAGGGTAGCGGAATACTACAATGAGCAGTTCTTC
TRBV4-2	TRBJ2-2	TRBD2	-	CASSFLTSGNTGELFF	TGTGCCAGCAGCTTCTTGACTAGCGGTAACACCGGGGAGCTGTTTTTT
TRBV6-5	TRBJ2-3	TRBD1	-	CASSTRTGDTDTQYF	TGTGCCAGCAGTACAAGGACAGGGGATACAGATACGCAGTATTTT
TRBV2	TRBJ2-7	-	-	CASSPSSYEQYF	TGTGCCAGCAGTCCTTCTAGCTACGAGCAGTACTTC
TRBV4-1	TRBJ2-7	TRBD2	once	CASSQRTSPPNEQYF	TGCGCCAGCAGCCAACGGACTAGCCCACCCAACGAGCAGTACTTC
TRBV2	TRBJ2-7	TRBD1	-	CASSNSGTAYEQYF	TGTGCCAGCAGTAACTCCGGGACAGCCTACGAGCAGTACTTC
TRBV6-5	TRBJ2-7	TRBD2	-	CASRHGTSGTYEQYF	TGTGCCAGCAGGCACGGGACTAGCGGAACCTACGAGCAGTACTTC
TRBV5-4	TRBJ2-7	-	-	CASSLGGDYEQYF	TGTGCCAGCAGCTTGGGAGGAGACTACGAGCAGTACTTC
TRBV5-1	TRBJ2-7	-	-	CASSLGVTAYEQYF	TGCGCCAGCAGCTTGGGAGTGACAGCTTACGAGCAGTACTTC
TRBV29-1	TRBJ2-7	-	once	CSVNYRESPYEQYF	TGCAGCGTCAACTACCGGGAATCCCCCTACGAGCAGTACTTC
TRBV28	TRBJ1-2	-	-	CASSLAPGARGYTF	TGTGCCAGCAGTTTAGCCCCAGGGGCGAGAGGCTACACCTTC
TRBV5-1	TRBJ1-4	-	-	CASSLTPIGQGANEKLFF	TGCGCCAGCAGCTTAACCCCCATAGGGCAGGGCGCTAATGAAAAACTGTTTTTT
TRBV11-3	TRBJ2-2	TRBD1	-	CASRHRDRGDTGELFF	TGTGCCAGCAGGCACCGGGACAGGGGTGACACCGGGGAGCTGTTTTTT
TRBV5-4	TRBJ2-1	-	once	CASTMLGEVAYNEQFF	TGTGCCAGCACCATGTTGGGGGAGGTGGCCTACAATGAGCAGTTCTTC
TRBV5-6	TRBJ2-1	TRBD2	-	CASSISGRVNEQFF	TGTGCCAGCAGCATTAGCGGGAGGGTGAATGAGCAGTTCTTC
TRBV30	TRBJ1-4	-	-	CAWSVGRYGKLFF	TGTGCCTGGAGTGTGGGGCGTTACGGAAAACTGTTTTTT
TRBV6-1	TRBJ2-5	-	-	CASSEGRARKTQYF	TGTGCCAGCAGTGAAGGCAGGGCTAGGAAGACCCAGTACTTC
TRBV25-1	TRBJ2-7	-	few	CASARGYEQYF	TGTGCCAGCGCTAGGGGGTACGAGCAGTACTTC
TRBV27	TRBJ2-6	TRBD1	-	CASSSQRTGASGANVLTF	TGTGCCAGCAGTTCCCAGCGCACAGGGGCCTCTGGGGCCAACGTCCTGACTTTC
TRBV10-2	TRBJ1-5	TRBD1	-	CASSEGQGAGQPQHF	TGCGCCAGCAGTGAGGGGCAGGGGGCGGGTCAGCCCCAGCATTTT
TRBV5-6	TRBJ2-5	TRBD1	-	CASRYDRGRGETQYF	TGTGCCAGCAGATACGACAGGGGGCGCGGGGAGACCCAGTACTTC
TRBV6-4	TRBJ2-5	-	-	CAIPSCGQTQETQYF	TGTGCCATCCCCTCCTGTGGACAGACCCAAGAGACCCAGTACTTC
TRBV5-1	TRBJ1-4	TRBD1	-	CASSLIRGHGEKLFF	TGCGCCAGCAGCTTGATAAGGGGGCATGGTGAAAAACTGTTTTTT
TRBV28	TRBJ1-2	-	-	CASSLQGLRYGYTF	TGTGCCAGCAGTTTGCAGGGCTTGAGATATGGCTACACCTTC
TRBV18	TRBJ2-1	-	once	CASSRKAEPSTYNEQFF	TGTGCCAGCTCTCGTAAGGCGGAGCCGAGCACATACAATGAGCAGTTCTTC
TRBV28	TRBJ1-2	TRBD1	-	CASSRQGGYGYTF	TGTGCCAGCAGTCGACAGGGGGGCTATGGCTACACCTTC
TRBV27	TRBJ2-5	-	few	CASSLFRGGETQYF	TGTGCCAGCAGTTTATTCAGGGGTGGGGAGACCCAGTACTTC
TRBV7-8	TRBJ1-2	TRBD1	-	CASSHPMEGAPDYGYTF	TGTGCCAGCAGCCACCCAATGGAGGGGGCGCCGGACTATGGCTACACCTTC
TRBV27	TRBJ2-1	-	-	CASSTIGGLSYNEQFF	TGTGCCAGCAGTACTATCGGGGGGCTGTCCTACAATGAGCAGTTCTTC
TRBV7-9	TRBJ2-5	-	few	CASTSAGLQETQYF	TGTGCCAGCACCTCTGCGGGCCTCCAAGAGACCCAGTACTTC
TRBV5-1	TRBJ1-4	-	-	CASSLKPSDSATNEKLFF	TGCGCCAGCAGCTTGAAACCGTCGGACAGTGCAACTAATGAAAAACTGTTTTTT
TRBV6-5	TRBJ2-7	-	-	CASSPDRSSYEQYF	TGTGCCAGCAGTCCGGACAGATCCTCCTACGAGCAGTACTTC
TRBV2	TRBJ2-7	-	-	CASTLVYEQYF	TGTGCCAGTACCCTGGTCTACGAGCAGTACTTC
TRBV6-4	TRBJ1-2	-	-	CASSDSGGTGYTF	TGTGCCAGCAGTGACTCAGGGGGTACGGGCTACACCTTC